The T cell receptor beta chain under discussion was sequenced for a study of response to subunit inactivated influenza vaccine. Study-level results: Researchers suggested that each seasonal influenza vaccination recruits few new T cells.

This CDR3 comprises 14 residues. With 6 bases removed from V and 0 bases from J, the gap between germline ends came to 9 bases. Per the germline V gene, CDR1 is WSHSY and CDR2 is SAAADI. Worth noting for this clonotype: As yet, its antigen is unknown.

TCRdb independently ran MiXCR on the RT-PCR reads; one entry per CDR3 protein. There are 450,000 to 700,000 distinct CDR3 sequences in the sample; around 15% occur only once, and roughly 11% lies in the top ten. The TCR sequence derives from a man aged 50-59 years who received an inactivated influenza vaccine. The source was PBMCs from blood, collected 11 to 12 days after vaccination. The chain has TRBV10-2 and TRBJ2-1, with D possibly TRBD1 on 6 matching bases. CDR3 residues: CASRVGGSYNEQFF. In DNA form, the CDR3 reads TGCGCCAGCAGAGTAGGGGGCTCCTACAATGAGCAGTTCTTC.